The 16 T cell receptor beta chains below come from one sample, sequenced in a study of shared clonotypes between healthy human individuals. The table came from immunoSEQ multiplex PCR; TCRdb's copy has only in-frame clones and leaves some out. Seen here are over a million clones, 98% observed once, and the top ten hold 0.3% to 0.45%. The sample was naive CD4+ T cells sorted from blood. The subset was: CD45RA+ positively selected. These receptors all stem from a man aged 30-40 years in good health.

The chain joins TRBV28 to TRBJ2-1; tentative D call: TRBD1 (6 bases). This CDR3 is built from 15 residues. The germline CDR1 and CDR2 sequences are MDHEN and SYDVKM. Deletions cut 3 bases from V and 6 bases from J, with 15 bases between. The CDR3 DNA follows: TGTGCCAGCAGTTTTCAGGGGCGCCCCCGCAATGAGCAGTTCTTC. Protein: CASSFQGRPRNEQFF.

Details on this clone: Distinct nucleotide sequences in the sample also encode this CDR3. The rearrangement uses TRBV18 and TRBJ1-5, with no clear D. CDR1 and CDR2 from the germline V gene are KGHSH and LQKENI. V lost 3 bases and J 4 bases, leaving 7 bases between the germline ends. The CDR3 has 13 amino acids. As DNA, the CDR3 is TGTGCCAGCTCACCTTTGGAGAATCAGCCCCAGCATTTT. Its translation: CASSPLENQPQHF.

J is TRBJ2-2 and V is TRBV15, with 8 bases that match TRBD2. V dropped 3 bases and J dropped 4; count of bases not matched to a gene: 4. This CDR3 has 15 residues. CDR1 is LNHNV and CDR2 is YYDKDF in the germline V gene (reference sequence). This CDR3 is CATSRGGLVTGELFF. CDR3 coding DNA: TGTGCCACCAGCAGGGGGGGACTAGTCACCGGGGAGCTGTTTTTT.

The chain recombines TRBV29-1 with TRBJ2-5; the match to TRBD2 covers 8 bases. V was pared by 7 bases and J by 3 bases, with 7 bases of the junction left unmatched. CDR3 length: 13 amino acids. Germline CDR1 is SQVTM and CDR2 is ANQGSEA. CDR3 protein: CSARLARKETQYF. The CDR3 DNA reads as TGCAGCGCCAGACTAGCGAGAAAAGAGACCCAGTACTTC.

This chain's CDR3 is CASSTSGGYNYGYTF. Written as DNA, the CDR3 is TGTGCCAGCAGCACCTCCGGGGGTTATAACTATGGCTACACCTTC. The chain links TRBV7-2 to TRBJ1-2, with D possibly TRBD1 on 5 matching bases. The CDR3 spans 15 residues. Trimming took 5 bases from V and 1 from J, leaving 14 bases between them. Germline V lookup: CDR1 SGHTA, CDR2 FQGNSA.

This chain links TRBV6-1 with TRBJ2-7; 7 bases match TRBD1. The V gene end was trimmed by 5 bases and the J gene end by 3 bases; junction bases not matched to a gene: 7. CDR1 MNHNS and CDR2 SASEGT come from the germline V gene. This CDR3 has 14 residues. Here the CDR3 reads CASSSTGNRYEQYF. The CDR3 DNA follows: TGTGCCAGCAGTTCGACAGGGAATCGCTACGAGCAGTACTTC.

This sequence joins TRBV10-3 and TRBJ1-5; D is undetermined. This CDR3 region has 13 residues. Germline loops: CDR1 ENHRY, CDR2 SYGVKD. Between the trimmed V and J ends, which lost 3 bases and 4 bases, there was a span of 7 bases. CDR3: CAISEPVNQPQHF. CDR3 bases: TGTGCCATCAGTGAACCAGTTAATCAGCCCCAGCATTTT.

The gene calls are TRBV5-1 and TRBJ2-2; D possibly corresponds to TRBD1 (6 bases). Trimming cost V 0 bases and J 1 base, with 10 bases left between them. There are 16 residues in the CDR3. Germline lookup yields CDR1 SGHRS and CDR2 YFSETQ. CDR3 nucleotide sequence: TGCGCCAGCAGCTTGGAGGTGACAGGGAACACCGGGGAGCTGTTTTTT. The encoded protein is CASSLEVTGNTGELFF.

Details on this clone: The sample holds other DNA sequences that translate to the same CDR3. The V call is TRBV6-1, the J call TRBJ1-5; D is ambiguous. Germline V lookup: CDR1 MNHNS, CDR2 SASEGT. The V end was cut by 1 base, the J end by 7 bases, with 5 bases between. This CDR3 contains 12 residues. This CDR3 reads CASSEGGQPQHF. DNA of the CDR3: TGTGCCAGCAGTGAAGGAGGACAGCCCCAGCATTTT.

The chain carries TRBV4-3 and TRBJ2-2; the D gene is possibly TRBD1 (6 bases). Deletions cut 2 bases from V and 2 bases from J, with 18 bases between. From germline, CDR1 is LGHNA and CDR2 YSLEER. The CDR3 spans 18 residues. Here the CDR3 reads CASSQRGRQEENTGELFF. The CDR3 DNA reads TGCGCCAGCAGCCAACGCGGACGACAGGAAGAAAACACCGGGGAGCTGTTTTTT.

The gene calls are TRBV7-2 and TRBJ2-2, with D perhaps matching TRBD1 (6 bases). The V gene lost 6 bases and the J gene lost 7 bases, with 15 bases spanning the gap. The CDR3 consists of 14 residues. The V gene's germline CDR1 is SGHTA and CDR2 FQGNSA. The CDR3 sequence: CASRHPGDSGELFF. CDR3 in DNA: TGTGCCAGCAGACATCCAGGGGATAGCGGGGAGCTGTTTTTT. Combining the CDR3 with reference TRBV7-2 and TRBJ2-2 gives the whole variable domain GAGVSQSPSNKVTEKGKDVELRCDPISGHTALYWYRQSLGQGLEFLIYFQGNSAPDKSGLPSDRFSAERTGGSVSTLTIQRTQQEDSAVYLCASRHPGDSGELFFGEGSRLTVL.

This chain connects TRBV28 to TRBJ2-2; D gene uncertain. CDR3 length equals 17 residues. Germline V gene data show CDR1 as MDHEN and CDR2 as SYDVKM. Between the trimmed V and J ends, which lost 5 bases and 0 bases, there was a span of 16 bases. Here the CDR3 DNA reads TGTGCCAGCAGTGAGCAACATCCTACAACGAACACCGGGGAGCTGTTTTTT. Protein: CASSEQHPTTNTGELFF.

The CDR3: CASSSRTSGMNEQFF. The CDR3 region has the DNA TGTGCCAGCAGCTCCCGGACTAGCGGGATGAATGAGCAGTTCTTC. The J gene is TRBJ2-1, the V gene TRBV13, with TRBD2 matching 12 bases. With 4 bases clipped from V and 7 bases from J, the junction kept 5 bases outside the gene matches. The CDR3 consists of 15 residues. CDR1 is PRHDT, CDR2 FYEKMQ, per germline (reference sequence).

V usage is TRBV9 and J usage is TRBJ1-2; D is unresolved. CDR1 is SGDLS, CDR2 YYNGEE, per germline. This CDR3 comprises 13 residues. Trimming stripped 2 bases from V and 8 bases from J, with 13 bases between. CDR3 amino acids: CASSVGPLGGYTF. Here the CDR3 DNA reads TGTGCCAGCAGCGTCGGGCCCCTAGGAGGCTACACCTTC. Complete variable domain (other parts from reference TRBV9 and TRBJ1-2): DSGVTQTPKHLITATGQRVTLRCSPRSGDLSVYWYQQSLDQGLQFLIQYYNGEERAKGNILERFSAQQFPDLHSELNLSSLELGDSALYFCASSVGPLGGYTFGSGTRLTVV.

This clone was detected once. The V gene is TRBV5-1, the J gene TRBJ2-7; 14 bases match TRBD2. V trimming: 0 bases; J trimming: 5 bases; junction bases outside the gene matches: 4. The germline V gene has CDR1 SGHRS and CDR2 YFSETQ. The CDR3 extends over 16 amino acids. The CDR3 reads CASSLGLAGGRDEQYF. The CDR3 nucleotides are TGCGCCAGCAGCTTGGGACTAGCGGGAGGGAGGGACGAGCAGTACTTC.

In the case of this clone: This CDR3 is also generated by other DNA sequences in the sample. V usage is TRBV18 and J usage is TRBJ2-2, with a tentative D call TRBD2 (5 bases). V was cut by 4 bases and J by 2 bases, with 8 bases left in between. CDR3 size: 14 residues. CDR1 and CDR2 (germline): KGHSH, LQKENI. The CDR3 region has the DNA TGTGCCAGCTCACTTCTAGCCAACACCGGGGAGCTGTTTTTT. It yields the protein CASSLLANTGELFF.